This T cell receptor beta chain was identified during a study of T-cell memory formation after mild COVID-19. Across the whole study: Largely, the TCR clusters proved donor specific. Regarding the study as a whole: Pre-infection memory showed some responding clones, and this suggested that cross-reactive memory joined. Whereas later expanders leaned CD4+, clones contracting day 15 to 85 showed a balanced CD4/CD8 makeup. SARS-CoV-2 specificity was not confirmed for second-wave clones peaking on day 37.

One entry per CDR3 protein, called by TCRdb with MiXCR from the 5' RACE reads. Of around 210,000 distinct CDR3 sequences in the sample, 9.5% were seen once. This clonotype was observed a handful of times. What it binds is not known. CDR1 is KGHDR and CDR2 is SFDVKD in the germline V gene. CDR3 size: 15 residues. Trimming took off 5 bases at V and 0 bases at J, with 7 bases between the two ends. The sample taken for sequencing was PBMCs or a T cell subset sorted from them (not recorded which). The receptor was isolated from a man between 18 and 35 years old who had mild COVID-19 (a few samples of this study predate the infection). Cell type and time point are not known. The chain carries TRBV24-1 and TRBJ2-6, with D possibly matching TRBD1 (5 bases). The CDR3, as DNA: TGTGCCACCAGTGGACAGTTCTCTGGGGCCAACGTCCTGACTTTC. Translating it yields CATSGQFSGANVLTF.